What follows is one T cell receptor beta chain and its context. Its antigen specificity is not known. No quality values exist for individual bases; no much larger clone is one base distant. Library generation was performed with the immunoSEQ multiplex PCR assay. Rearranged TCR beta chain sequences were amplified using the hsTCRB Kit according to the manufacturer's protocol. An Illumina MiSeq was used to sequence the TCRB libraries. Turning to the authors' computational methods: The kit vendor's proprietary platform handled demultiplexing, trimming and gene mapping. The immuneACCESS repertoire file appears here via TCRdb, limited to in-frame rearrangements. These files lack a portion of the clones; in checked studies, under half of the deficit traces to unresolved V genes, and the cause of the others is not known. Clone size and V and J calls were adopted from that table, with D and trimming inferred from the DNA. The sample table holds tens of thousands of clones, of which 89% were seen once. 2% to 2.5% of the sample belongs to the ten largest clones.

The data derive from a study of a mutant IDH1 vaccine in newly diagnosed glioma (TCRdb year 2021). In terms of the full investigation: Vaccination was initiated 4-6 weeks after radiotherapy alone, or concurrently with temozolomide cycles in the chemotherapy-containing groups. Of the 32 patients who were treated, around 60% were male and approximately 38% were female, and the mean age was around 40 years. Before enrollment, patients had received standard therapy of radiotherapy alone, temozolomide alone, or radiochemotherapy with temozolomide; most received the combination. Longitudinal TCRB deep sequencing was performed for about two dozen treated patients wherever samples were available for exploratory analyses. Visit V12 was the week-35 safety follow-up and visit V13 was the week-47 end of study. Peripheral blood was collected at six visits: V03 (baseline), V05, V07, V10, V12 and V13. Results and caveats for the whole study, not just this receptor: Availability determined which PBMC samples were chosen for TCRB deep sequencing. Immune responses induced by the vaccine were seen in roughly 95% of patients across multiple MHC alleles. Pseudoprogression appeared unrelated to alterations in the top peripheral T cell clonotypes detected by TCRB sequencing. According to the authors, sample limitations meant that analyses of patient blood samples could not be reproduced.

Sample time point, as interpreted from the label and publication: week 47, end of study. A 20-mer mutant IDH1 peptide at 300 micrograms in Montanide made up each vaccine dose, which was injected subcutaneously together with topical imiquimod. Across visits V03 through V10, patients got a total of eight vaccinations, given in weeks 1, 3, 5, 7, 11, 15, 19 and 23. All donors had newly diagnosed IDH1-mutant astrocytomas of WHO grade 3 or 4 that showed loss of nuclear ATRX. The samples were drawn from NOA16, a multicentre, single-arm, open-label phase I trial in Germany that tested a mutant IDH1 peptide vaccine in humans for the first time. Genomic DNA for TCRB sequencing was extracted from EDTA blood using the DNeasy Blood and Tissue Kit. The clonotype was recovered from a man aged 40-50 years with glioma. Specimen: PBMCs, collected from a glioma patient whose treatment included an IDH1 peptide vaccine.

CDR3 reads: CASSTVLDRGKRTQYF. In nucleotides, the sequence is TGTGCCAGCAGTACCGTACTAGACCGAGGCAAGAGAACCCAGTACTTC. The V and J segments used are TRBV28 and TRBJ2-5; matching of 5 bases hints at TRBD2 as the D gene. Reading from cysteine to phenylalanine, the CDR3 counts 16 amino acids. Just CDR3 DNA is preserved here, 48 bases in frame from base 1. From a lookup of the germline V gene, CDR1 and CDR2 are MDHEN and SYDVKM. The junction shows trimming of 5 bases on V and 8 bases on J, plus 24 bases between the germline ends.